This T cell receptor (beta chain) was found in a study of shared T cell receptors in the human thymus. Germline-derived CDR1 and CDR2 are SGDLS and YYNGEE. The CDR3 consists of 15 residues. V shed 2 bases and J 5 bases; nucleotides not matched to a gene: 4. The assay was immunoSEQ multiplex PCR, and TCRdb's table has in-frame clones only and misses some. The sample carries over 450,000 clones, 70% to 80% recorded once. The same specimen was also included in a second study, on human thymus T cells. That paper notes: Thymic tissue was derived from resections collected during corrective heart surgery. Thymic and blood repertoires seemed to favor certain V and J genes.

Specimen: thymocytes. This clonotype originated in a boy in the first two years of life with a congenital heart defect. The V gene is TRBV9, the J gene TRBJ2-2, with TRBD1 identical over 9 bases. Here the CDR3 reads CASSVTGGETGELFF. The CDR3, as DNA: TGTGCCAGCAGCGTGACAGGGGGAGAAACCGGGGAGCTGTTTTTT.